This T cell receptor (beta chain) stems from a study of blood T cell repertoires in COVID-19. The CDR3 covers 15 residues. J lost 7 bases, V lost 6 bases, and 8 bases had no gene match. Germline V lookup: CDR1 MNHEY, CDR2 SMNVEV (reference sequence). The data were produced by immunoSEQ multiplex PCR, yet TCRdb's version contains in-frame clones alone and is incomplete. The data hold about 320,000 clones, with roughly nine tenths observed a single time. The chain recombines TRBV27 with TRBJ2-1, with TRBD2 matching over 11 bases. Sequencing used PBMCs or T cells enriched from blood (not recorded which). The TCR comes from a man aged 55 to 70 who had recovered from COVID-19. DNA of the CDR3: TGTGCCAGCAGGATGACTAGCGGGACGGATAATGAGCAGTTCTTC. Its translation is CASRMTSGTDNEQFF.